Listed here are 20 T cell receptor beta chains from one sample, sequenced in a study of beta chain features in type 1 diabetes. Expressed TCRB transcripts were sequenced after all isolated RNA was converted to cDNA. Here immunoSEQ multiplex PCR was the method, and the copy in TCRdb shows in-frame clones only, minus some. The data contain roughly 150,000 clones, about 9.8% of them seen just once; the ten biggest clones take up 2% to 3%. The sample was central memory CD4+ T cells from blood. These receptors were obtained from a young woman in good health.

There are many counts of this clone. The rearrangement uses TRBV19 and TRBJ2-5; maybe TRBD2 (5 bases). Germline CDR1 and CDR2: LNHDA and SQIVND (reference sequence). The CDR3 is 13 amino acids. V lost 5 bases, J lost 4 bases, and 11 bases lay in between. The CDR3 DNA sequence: TGTGCCAGTAGTCCACCTCGGGGAGAGACCCAGTACTTC. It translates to CASSPPRGETQYF. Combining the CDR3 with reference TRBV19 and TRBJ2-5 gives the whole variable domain DGGITQSPKYLFRKEGQNVTLSCEQNLNHDAMYWYRQDPGQGLRLIYYSQIVNDFQKGDIAEGYSVSREKKESFPLTVTSAQKNPTAFYLCASSPPRGETQYFGPGTRLLVL.

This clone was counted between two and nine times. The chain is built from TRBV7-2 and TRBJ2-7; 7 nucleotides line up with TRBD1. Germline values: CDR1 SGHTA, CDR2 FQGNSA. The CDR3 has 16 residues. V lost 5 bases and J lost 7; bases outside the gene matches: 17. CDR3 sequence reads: CASSPARGLTGREQYF. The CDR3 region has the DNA TGTGCCAGCAGCCCCGCCCGGGGATTGACAGGGCGTGAGCAGTACTTC. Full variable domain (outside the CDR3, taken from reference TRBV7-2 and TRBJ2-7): GAGVSQSPSNKVTEKGKDVELRCDPISGHTALYWYRQSLGQGLEFLIYFQGNSAPDKSGLPSDRFSAERTGGSVSTLTIQRTQQEDSAVYLCASSPARGLTGREQYFGPGTRLTVT.

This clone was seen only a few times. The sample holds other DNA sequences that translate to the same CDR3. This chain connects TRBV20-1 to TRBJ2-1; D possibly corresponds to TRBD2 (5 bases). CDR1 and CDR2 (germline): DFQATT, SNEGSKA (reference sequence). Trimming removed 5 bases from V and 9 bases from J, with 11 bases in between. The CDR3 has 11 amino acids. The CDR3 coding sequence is TGCAGTGCTCGGACTTCAATTGAGCAGTTCTTC. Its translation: CSARTSIEQFF.

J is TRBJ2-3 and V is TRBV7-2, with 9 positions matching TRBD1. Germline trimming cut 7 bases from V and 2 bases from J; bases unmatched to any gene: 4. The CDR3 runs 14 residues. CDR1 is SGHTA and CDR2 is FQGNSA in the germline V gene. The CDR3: CASKTGGSTDTQYF. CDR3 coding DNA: TGTGCCAGCAAGACAGGGGGGTCCACAGATACGCAGTATTTT.

The CDR3 nucleotides read TGTGCCAGCAATATCGGCGGGAGTACATACAATGAGCAGTTCTTC. Translated: CASNIGGSTYNEQFF. The chain has TRBV7-2 and TRBJ2-1; 7 bases are shared with TRBD2. From germline, CDR1 is SGHTA and CDR2 FQGNSA. The V and J ends lost 7 bases and 4 bases, in that order; junction bases with no gene match: 10. The CDR3 is 15 amino acids.

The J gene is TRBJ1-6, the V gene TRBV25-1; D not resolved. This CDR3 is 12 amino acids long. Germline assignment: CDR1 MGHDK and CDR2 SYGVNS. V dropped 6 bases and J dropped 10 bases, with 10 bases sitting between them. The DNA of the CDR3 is TGTGCCAGCAGGACATCTTGGTCACCCCTCCACTTT. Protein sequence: CASRTSWSPLHF.

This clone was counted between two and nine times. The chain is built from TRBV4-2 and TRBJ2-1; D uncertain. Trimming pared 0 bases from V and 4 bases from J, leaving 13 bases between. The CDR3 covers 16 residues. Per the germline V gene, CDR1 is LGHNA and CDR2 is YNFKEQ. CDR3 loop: CASSQDRSENYNEQFF. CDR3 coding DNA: TGTGCCAGCAGCCAAGATAGGAGTGAGAATTACAATGAGCAGTTCTTC.

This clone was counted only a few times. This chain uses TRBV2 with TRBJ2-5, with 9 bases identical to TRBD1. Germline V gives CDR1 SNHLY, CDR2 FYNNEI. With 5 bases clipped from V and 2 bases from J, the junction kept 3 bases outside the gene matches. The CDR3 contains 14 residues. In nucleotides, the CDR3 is TGTGCCAGCAGTCCCGGGACAGGGCAAGAGACCCAGTACTTC. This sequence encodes CASSPGTGQETQYF.

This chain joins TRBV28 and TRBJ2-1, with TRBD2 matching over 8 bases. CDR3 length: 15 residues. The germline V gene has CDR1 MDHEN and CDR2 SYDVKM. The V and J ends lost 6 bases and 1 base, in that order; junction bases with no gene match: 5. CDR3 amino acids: CASRLAGTSYNEQFF. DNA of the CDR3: TGTGCCAGCAGATTAGCGGGAACGTCCTACAATGAGCAGTTCTTC.

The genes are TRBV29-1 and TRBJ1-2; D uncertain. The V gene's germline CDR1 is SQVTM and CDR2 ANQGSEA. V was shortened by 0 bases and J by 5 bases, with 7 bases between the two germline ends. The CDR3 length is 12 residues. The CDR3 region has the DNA TGCAGCGTTGAAGATCAGAGGTATGGCTACACCTTC. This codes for CSVEDQRYGYTF.

DNA of the CDR3: TGCGCCAGCAGCTTGGGAAACATGAACACTGAAGCTTTCTTT. This codes for CASSLGNMNTEAFF. The chain joins TRBV5-1 to TRBJ1-1; D not resolved. This CDR3 spans 14 amino acids. CDR1 and CDR2 (germline): SGHRS, YFSETQ. Trimming took off 0 bases at V and 0 bases at J, with 6 bases between the two ends.

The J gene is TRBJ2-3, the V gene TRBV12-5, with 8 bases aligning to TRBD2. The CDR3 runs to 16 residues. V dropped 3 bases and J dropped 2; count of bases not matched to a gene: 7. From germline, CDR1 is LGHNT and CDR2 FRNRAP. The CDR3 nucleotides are TGTGCTAGTGGTTTATCTAGCGGGTCCCACACAGATACGCAGTATTTT. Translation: CASGLSSGSHTDTQYF.

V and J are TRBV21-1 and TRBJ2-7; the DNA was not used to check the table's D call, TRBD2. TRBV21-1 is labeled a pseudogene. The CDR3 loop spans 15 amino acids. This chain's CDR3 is CASSKAGGRTYEQYF. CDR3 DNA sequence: TGTGCCAGCAGCAAAGCCGGCGGGAGGACCTACGAGCAGTACTTC.

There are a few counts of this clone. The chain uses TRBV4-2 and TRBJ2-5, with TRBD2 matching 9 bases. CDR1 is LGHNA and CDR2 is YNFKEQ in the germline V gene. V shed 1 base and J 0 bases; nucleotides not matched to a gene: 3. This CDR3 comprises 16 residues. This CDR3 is CASSQVAGDNQETQYF. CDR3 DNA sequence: TGTGCCAGCAGCCAAGTAGCGGGAGACAACCAAGAGACCCAGTACTTC.

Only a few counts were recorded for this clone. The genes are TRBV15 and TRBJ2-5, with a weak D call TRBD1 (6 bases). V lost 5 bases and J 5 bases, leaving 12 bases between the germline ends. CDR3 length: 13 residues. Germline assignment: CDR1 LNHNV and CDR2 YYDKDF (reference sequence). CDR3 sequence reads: CATSPRQDETQYF. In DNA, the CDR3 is TGTGCCACCAGCCCTAGACAGGACGAGACCCAGTACTTC.

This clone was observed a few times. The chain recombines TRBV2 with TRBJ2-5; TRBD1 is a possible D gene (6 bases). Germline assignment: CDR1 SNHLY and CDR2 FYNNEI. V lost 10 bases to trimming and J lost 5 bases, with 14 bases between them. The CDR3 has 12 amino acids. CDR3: CATEQGPETQYF. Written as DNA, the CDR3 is TGTGCCACAGAACAGGGACCGGAGACCCAGTACTTC.

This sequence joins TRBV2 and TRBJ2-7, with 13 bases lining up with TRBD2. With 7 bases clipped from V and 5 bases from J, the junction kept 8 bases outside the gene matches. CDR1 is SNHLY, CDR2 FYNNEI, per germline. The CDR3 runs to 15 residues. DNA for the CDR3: TGTGCCAGCACCGTCGGACTAGCGGGAGTTAACGAGCAGTACTTC. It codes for CASTVGLAGVNEQYF.

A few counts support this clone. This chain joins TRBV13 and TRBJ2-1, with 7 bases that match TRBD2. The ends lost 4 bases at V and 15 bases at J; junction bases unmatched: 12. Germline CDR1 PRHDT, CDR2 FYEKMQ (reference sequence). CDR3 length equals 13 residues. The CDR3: CASSSLAGQERFF. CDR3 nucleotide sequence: TGTGCCAGCAGCTCCTTAGCGGGTCAAGAGAGGTTCTTC.

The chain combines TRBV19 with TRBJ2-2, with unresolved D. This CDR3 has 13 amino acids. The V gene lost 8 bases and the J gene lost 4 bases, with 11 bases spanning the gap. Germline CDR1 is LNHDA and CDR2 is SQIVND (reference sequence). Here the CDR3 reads CASGRIGTGELFF. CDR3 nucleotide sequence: TGTGCCAGTGGTAGAATCGGCACCGGGGAGCTGTTTTTT.

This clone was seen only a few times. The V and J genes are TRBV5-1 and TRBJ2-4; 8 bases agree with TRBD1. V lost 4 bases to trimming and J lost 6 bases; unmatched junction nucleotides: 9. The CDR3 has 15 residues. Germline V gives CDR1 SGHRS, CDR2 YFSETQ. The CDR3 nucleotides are TGCGCCAGCAGCCCGCAGGGGGCGCCGGGAAACATTCAGTACTTC. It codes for CASSPQGAPGNIQYF.